This passage covers 19 T cell receptor beta chains from one sample sequenced in a study of shared clonotypes between healthy human individuals. Naivety among CD8 cells was defined by CD45RO negativity and positive CCR7 selection, thereby excluding terminally differentiated effector memory CD45RA+ cells. Using immunoSEQ multiplex PCR, the repertoire was profiled, and TCRdb retains in-frame clones only, with some absent. The sample includes hundreds of thousands of clones, 85% to 95% of them seen just once. Sequenced: naive CD8+ T cells sorted from blood. The source is a woman in her 30s in good health.

In its sample, this clone was seen once. The chain has TRBV7-2 and TRBJ2-5; no clear D gene. Germline assignment: CDR1 SGHTA and CDR2 FQGNSA. With 5 bases removed from V and 5 bases from J, the gap between germline ends came to 9 bases. The CDR3 length is 12 residues. CDR3 amino acids: CASSHPRETQYF. CDR3 in DNA: TGTGCCAGCAGCCACCCTAGGGAGACCCAGTACTTC.

Worth noting for this clone: In the same sample, other DNA sequences code for this CDR3. The chain joins TRBV28 to TRBJ2-7; TRBD1 matches at 12 bases. The V gene's germline CDR1 is MDHEN and CDR2 SYDVKM. The junction had 5 bases not matched to a gene; V was cut back by 5 bases and J by 0 bases. The CDR3 is made up of 16 amino acids. CDR3 amino acids: CASSPLGQGASYEQYF. CDR3 coding DNA: TGTGCCAGCAGTCCATTGGGACAGGGGGCCTCCTACGAGCAGTACTTC.

The chain uses TRBV27 and TRBJ2-7; maybe TRBD1 (6 bases). There are 15 residues in the CDR3. Trimming took 5 bases from V and 8 from J, leaving 22 bases between them. Germline values: CDR1 MNHEY, CDR2 SMNVEV (reference sequence). This CDR3 is CASSPLGTRGGKQYF. CDR3 DNA: TGTGCCAGCAGTCCCCTCGGGACACGTGGGGGCAAGCAGTACTTC.

This rearrangement joins TRBV27 to TRBJ2-5; tentative D call: TRBD1 (6 bases). TRBJ2-7 explains the end of the DNA better; the J call may be wrong. Germline CDR1 and CDR2: MNHEY and SMNVEV (reference sequence). The CDR3 has 13 amino acids. CDR3 in DNA: TGTGCCAGCAGTCCAGGGACAAACTACGAGCAGTACTTC. The encoded protein is CASSPGTNYEQYF.

The chain links TRBV11-2 to TRBJ2-7; 8 bases align to TRBD1. This CDR3 spans 12 amino acids. Trimming removed 4 bases from V and 5 bases from J; junction bases left unmatched: 1. CDR1 and CDR2 (germline): SGHAT, FQNNGV. The CDR3 sequence is CASSSQGDEQYF. The CDR3 DNA sequence: TGTGCCAGCAGCTCACAGGGGGACGAGCAGTACTTC. Full variable domain (outside the CDR3, taken from reference TRBV11-2 and TRBJ2-7): EAGVAQSPRYKIIEKRQSVAFWCNPISGHATLYWYQQILGQGPKLLIQFQNNGVVDDSQLPKDRFSAERLKGVDSTLKIQPAKLEDSAVYLCASSSQGDEQYFGPGTRLTVT.

The rearrangement links TRBV28 to TRBJ2-7; tentative D call: TRBD1 (5 bases). V shed 6 bases and J shed 3 bases, with 9 bases lying between them. The length of the CDR3 is 12 residues. Germline values: CDR1 MDHEN, CDR2 SYDVKM. Here the CDR3 reads CASRQDLYEQYF. The CDR3 DNA follows: TGTGCCAGCAGACAGGATCTCTACGAGCAGTACTTC.

The chain carries TRBV7-8 and TRBJ1-4; D may be TRBD1 (6 bases). V was trimmed by 0 bases and J by 14 bases, leaving 19 bases between them. CDR1 SGHVS and CDR2 FQNEAQ come from the germline V gene. The CDR3 contains 15 residues. The CDR3 nucleotides are TGTGCCAGCAGCTTAGCGACGCCAGGGGATGGTTTGCTGTTTTTT. Translated, it gives CASSLATPGDGLLFF. The full variable domain, with the rest looked up from reference TRBV7-8 and TRBJ1-4, is GAGVSQSPRYKVAKRGQDVALRCDPISGHVSLFWYQQALGQGPEFLTYFQNEAQLDKSGLPSDRFFAERPEGSVSTLKIQRTQQEDSAVYLCASSLATPGDGLLFFGSGTQLSVL.

This clone appeared a single time. The V gene is TRBV5-6, the J gene TRBJ2-3, with 7 bases aligning to TRBD2. After removal of 0 bases from V and 5 bases from J, the junction contained 6 bases not matched to a gene. CDR3 length: 15 amino acids. Germline loops: CDR1 SGHDT, CDR2 YYEEEE. For the CDR3, the DNA is TGTGCCAGCAGCTTGGCTGCGGGAGCCCAAGATACGCAGTATTTT. This sequence encodes CASSLAAGAQDTQYF. The full variable domain, rest sourced from reference TRBV5-6 and TRBJ2-3, is DAGVTQSPTHLIKTRGQQVTLRCSPKSGHDTVSWYQQALGQGPQFIFQYYEEEERQRGNFPDRFSGHQFPNYSSELNVNALLLGDSALYLCASSLAAGAQDTQYFGPGTRLTVL.

This clone was observed a single time. The V and J genes are TRBV4-2 and TRBJ1-4; no firm D call. The CDR3 consists of 14 residues. V shed 1 base and J shed 4 bases, with 7 bases lying between them. Germline-derived CDR1 and CDR2 are LGHNA and YNFKEQ. In nucleotides, the CDR3 is TGTGCCAGCAGCCAAGGAGGGATTAATGAAAAACTGTTTTTT. It specifies CASSQGGINEKLFF.

The rearrangement links TRBV25-1 to TRBJ1-5, with D possibly matching TRBD1 (5 bases). The length of the CDR3 is 13 residues. Trimming cost V 5 bases and J 6 bases, with 11 bases left between them. Germline V gene sequence: CDR1 MGHDK, CDR2 SYGVNS. The CDR3 loop is CASSRGDAQPQHF. CDR3 nucleotides: TGTGCCAGCAGTAGGGGAGATGCTCAGCCCCAGCATTTT. The full variable domain, its missing parts supplied by reference TRBV25-1 and TRBJ1-5, is EADIYQTPRYLVIGTGKKITLECSQTMGHDKMYWYQQDPGMELHLIHYSYGVNSTEKGDLSSESTVSRIRTEHFPLTLESARPSHTSQYLCASSRGDAQPQHFGDGTRLSIL.

This sequence joins TRBV6-5 and TRBJ2-7, with TRBD1 matching 7 bases. CDR3 length: 15 residues. The junction had 8 bases not matched to a gene; V was cut back by 2 bases and J by 4 bases. CDR1 and CDR2 from the germline V gene are MNHEY and SVGAGI. In DNA form, the CDR3 reads TGTGCCAGCAGTTACCGGCCAGAGGGGGCTTACGAGCAGTACTTC. Its protein product is CASSYRPEGAYEQYF.

The chain uses TRBV28 and TRBJ1-2; 7 bases fit TRBD1. The germline V gene has CDR1 MDHEN and CDR2 SYDVKM. This CDR3 contains 17 residues. The V gene end was trimmed by 2 bases and the J gene end by 2 bases; junction bases not matched to a gene: 11. The CDR3 here is CASSLVGQDGSNYGYTF. In nucleotides, the CDR3 is TGTGCCAGCAGTTTAGTTGGACAGGACGGTAGCAACTATGGCTACACCTTC.

This clone occurred once. This chain joins TRBV18 and TRBJ2-7, with TRBD2 identical over 12 bases. Germline-derived CDR1 and CDR2 are KGHSH and LQKENI. This CDR3 is built from 16 residues. V was clipped by 3 bases and J by 4 bases; unmatched bases: 7. DNA of the CDR3: TGTGCCAGCTCACCGGAGACTAGCGGGAGTTGGTACGAGCAGTACTTC. As protein: CASSPETSGSWYEQYF. The whole variable domain, filled in from reference TRBV18 and TRBJ2-7, reads NAGVMQNPRHLVRRRGQEARLRCSPMKGHSHVYWYRQLPEEGLKFMVYLQKENIIDESGMPKERFSAEFPKEGPSILRIQQVVRGDSAAYFCASSPETSGSWYEQYFGPGTRLTVT.

Only one count was recorded for this clone. This CDR3 reads CASSLVDETQYF. The CDR3 bases are TGTGCCAGCAGCCTCGTTGATGAGACCCAGTACTTC. The V and J genes are TRBV7-9 and TRBJ2-5; D call uncertain. Germline CDR1 reads SEHNR; CDR2 reads FQNEAQ (reference sequence). The CDR3 runs 12 residues. V was shortened by 5 bases and J by 5 bases, with 9 bases between the two germline ends.

V gene TRBV4-1 combines with J gene TRBJ2-5, with D tentatively TRBD2 (5 bases). This CDR3 is 13 amino acids long. V gave up 1 base and J gave up 5 bases, with 8 bases separating them. Germline assignment: CDR1 MGHRA and CDR2 YSYEKL. CDR3 nucleotides: TGCGCCAGCAGCCAAGGAAGGAGGGAGACCCAGTACTTC. Translation gives CASSQGRRETQYF.

The V and J genes are TRBV2 and TRBJ2-7; D possibly corresponds to TRBD2 (6 bases). The germline CDR1 and CDR2 sequences are SNHLY and FYNNEI. V lost 8 bases and J lost 2, with 10 bases in between. The CDR3 is 12 residues long. Here the CDR3 reads CASAGLTYEQYF. As DNA, the CDR3 is TGTGCCAGCGCGGGGCTTACCTACGAGCAGTACTTC.

The chain uses TRBV11-2 and TRBJ1-4; no reliable D call. The germline gives CDR1 SGHAT, CDR2 FQNNGV. This CDR3 has 15 residues. Trimming removed 1 base from V and 3 bases from J, with 9 bases in between. The CDR3 spells CASSLGRRSNEKLFF. The CDR3 DNA reads as TGTGCCAGCAGCTTAGGACGCCGTTCTAATGAAAAACTGTTTTTT.

V usage is TRBV23-1 and J usage is TRBJ2-7; D is perhaps TRBD1 or TRBD2 (6 bases each). TRBV23-1 is placed among ORFs of uncertain function. The CDR3 totals 20 residues. The V end was cut by 2 bases, the J end by 1 base, with 27 bases between. The chain's CDR3 is CASSQKVRQGRSGSSYEQYF. Here the CDR3 DNA reads TGCGCCAGCAGTCAAAAAGTAAGGCAGGGGAGAAGCGGGTCTTCCTACGAGCAGTACTTC.

V gene TRBV13 combines with J gene TRBJ1-3; weak D call: TRBD1 (6 bases). V was pared by 0 bases and J by 0 bases, with 9 bases between. From germline, CDR1 is PRHDT and CDR2 FYEKMQ (reference sequence). The CDR3 is 16 residues long. The CDR3 here is CASSLGTGSSGNTIYF. The CDR3 DNA sequence: TGTGCCAGCAGCTTAGGAACAGGGAGCTCTGGAAACACCATATATTTT.